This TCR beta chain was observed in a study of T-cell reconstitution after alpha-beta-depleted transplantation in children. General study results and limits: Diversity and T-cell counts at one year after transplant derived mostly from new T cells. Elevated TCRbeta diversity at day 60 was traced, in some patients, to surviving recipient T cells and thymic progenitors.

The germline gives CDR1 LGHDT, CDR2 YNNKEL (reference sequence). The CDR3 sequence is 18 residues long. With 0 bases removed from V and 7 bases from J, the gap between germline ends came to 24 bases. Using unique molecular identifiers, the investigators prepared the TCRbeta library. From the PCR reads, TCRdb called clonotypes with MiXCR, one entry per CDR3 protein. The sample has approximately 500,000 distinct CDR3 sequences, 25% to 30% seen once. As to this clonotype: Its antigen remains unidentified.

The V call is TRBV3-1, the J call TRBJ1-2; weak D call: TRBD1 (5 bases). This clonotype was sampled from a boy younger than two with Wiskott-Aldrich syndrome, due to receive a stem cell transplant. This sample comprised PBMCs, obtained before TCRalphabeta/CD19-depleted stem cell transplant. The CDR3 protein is CASSQDPTARPVPRGYTF. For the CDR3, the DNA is TGTGCCAGCAGCCAAGATCCGACAGCCCGCCCTGTCCCGCGTGGCTACACCTTC.